This T cell receptor beta chain originates from a study of cytomegalovirus exposure and HLA in healthy donors. General study points: Rare TCR sequences predominated, though certain public TCRs were found in many donors. The authors later found TCR association rates varying by HLA locus, with DRB1 most and HLA-C fewest. Apart from CMV serostatus, no immune exposure information was available.

With 4 bases clipped from V and 5 bases from J, the junction kept 1 base outside the gene matches. Germline CDR1 reads LNHDA; CDR2 reads SQIVND (reference sequence). The CDR3 is made up of 14 amino acids. Worth noting for this clone: What it binds is unknown.

Amplification used 60 Vbeta primers and 13 Jbeta primers. Produced via immunoSEQ multiplex PCR; TCRdb's table is partial and in-frame only. In the table there are about 130,000 clones, under 90% of which are singletons. V and J are TRBV19 and TRBJ2-1, with TRBD2 matching 11 bases. The TCR originated in a young man in good health and CMV-seronegative. The source material was PBMCs. The CDR3 spells CASSSSGGDNEQFF. The CDR3 DNA follows: TGTGCCAGTAGTAGTAGCGGGGGGGACAATGAGCAGTTCTTC. The full variable domain, rest sourced from reference TRBV19 and TRBJ2-1, is DGGITQSPKYLFRKEGQNVTLSCEQNLNHDAMYWYRQDPGQGLRLIYYSQIVNDFQKGDIAEGYSVSREKKESFPLTVTSAQKNPTAFYLCASSSSGGDNEQFFGPGTRLTVL.